The present T cell receptor beta chain was sequenced within a study of blood T cell repertoires in COVID-19. Study-level background: Collection of acute and convalescent COVID-19 samples took place in the United States, Italy and Spain. Sources were T cells, B-cell-depleted T cells, or PBMCs; the material itself was cDNA or gDNA.

CDR3 length: 12 amino acids. The V end lost 8 bases, the J end lost 2 bases, and 9 bases lay between the germline ends. Per the germline V gene, CDR1 is LNHDA and CDR2 is SQIVND (reference sequence). The authors' processing: Reference gene primer amplification yielded estimated nucleated cell counts. Method: immunoSEQ multiplex PCR; TCRdb's copy keeps in-frame clones and lacks some. That table gives V, J and clone size, and the DNA gave D and trimming. This sample yields 50,000 to 65,000 clones, of which approximately 90% are seen a single time; 20% to 25% belongs to the top ten. Patients at the Seattle site were enrolled during active infection and followed longitudinally.

This receptor was obtained from a woman older than 75 with COVID-19, enrolled during active disease. The sequenced sample consisted of peripheral blood. The chain employs TRBV19 and TRBJ1-2, with a possible D match to TRBD1 (5 bases). The DNA for the CDR3 is TGTGCCAGTCATCGGGGGAACTATGGCTACACCTTC. Its protein is CASHRGNYGYTF. Together with reference TRBV19 and TRBJ1-2, the CDR3 gives the full variable domain: DGGITQSPKYLFRKEGQNVTLSCEQNLNHDAMYWYRQDPGQGLRLIYYSQIVNDFQKGDIAEGYSVSREKKESFPLTVTSAQKNPTAFYLCASHRGNYGYTFGSGTRLTVV.